These 12 T cell receptor beta chains were all obtained from the same sample, sequenced in a study of shared clonotypes between healthy human individuals. Clones were sequenced by immunoSEQ multiplex PCR, and TCRdb holds only the in-frame ones, with some missing. The data hold about 2.4 million clones, with more than 85% observed a single time. The sequencing input was naive CD4+ T cells from PBMCs. Noted subset: CD45RA+ positively selected. Every receptor here comes from a man younger than 30 in good health. Some clones in this sample may be carry-over from other donors' samples.

The chain has TRBV7-2 and TRBJ1-1; 7 nucleotides agree with TRBD1. Germline CDR1 is SGHTA and CDR2 is FQGNSA. V lost 1 base and J lost 7; bases outside the gene matches: 3. The CDR3 totals 13 residues. DNA of the CDR3: TGTGCCAGCAGCTTAGACAGGACAGGTGAAGCTTTCTTT. Protein product: CASSLDRTGEAFF.

The chain carries TRBV28 and TRBJ2-3; 7 positions match TRBD2. The CDR3 loop spans 15 amino acids. V dropped 3 bases and J dropped 4; count of bases not matched to a gene: 7. Germline CDR1 and CDR2: MDHEN and SYDVKM. The CDR3 loop is CASSFMTSNADTQYF. The CDR3 nucleotides read TGTGCCAGCAGTTTTATGACTAGCAATGCAGATACGCAGTATTTT.

The chain couples TRBV29-1 to TRBJ1-3; D gene unclear. The CDR3 covers 13 residues. In germline, CDR1 is SQVTM, CDR2 ANQGSEA. Trimming stripped 4 bases from V and 0 bases from J, with 7 bases between. CDR3 in amino acids: CSVVVNSGNTIYF. The CDR3 nucleotides are TGCAGCGTTGTGGTTAACTCTGGAAACACCATATATTTT.

The chain carries TRBV5-1 and TRBJ2-3; 9 bases align to TRBD2. The germline gives CDR1 SGHRS, CDR2 YFSETQ. The CDR3 loop spans 17 amino acids. V lost 0 bases to trimming and J lost 2 bases; unmatched junction nucleotides: 7. The CDR3 DNA follows: TGCGCCAGCAGCTTGGCCGGGCTAGCGGGAAACACAGATACGCAGTATTTT. Its protein is CASSLAGLAGNTDTQYF.

The chain combines TRBV5-1 with TRBJ2-2; weak D call: TRBD2 (6 bases). V dropped 7 bases and J dropped 3 bases, with 10 bases sitting between them. The CDR3 covers 13 residues. Germline CDR1 SGHRS, CDR2 YFSETQ. CDR3 protein: CASSEGYTGELFF. For the CDR3, the DNA is TGCGCCAGCTCGGAGGGGTACACCGGGGAGCTGTTTTTT.

This clone was counted once. The chain combines TRBV2 with TRBJ2-7; D assignment may be TRBD1 or TRBD2 (5 bases each). This CDR3 comprises 11 residues. V was cut by 10 bases and J by 3 bases, with 10 bases left in between. Germline-derived CDR1 and CDR2 are SNHLY and FYNNEI. The CDR3 here is CATTGLYEQYF. In DNA, the CDR3 is TGTGCCACTACGGGGCTCTACGAGCAGTACTTC.

The V call is TRBV28, the J call TRBJ2-3, with D possibly being TRBD1 (6 bases). The germline V gene has CDR1 MDHEN and CDR2 SYDVKM. The CDR3 loop spans 15 amino acids. Trimming removed 4 bases from V and 1 base from J, with 12 bases in between. The CDR3: CASSSTGTGTDTQYF. CDR3 bases: TGTGCCAGCAGTTCAACAGGGACCGGCACAGATACGCAGTATTTT.

This chain links TRBV5-4 with TRBJ2-2; 7 nucleotides line up with TRBD2. Germline V CDR1 and CDR2: SGHNT, YYREEE (reference sequence). This CDR3 spans 16 amino acids. V lost 4 bases, J lost 3 bases, and 9 bases stayed unmatched. As DNA, the CDR3 is TGTGCCAGCAGCCTGAGCGGGATCGATCACACCGGGGAGCTGTTTTTT. As protein: CASSLSGIDHTGELFF.

The gene calls are TRBV2 and TRBJ2-3; the match to TRBD2 covers 7 bases. This CDR3 spans 14 amino acids. Trimming cost V 6 bases and J 4 bases; bases outside gene matches: 7. Germline loops: CDR1 SNHLY, CDR2 FYNNEI. The CDR3 DNA reads as TGTGCCAGCAGGACGGGAGCGGGACCAGATACGCAGTATTTT. This translates into CASRTGAGPDTQYF.

The CDR3 protein is CASSLNFGVYEQYF. The CDR3 DNA follows: TGTGCCAGCAGCTTAAATTTCGGGGTGTACGAGCAGTACTTC. The chain carries TRBV7-3 and TRBJ2-7; weak D call: TRBD2 (5 bases). Germline assignment: CDR1 SGHTA and CDR2 FQGTGA. The CDR3 length is 14 residues. The ends were cut back, 1 base at V and 4 bases at J, with 11 bases in the middle. The full variable domain, in which reference TRBV7-3 and TRBJ2-7 provide the parts outside the CDR3, is GAGVSQTPSNKVTEKGKYVELRCDPISGHTALYWYRQSLGQGPEFLIYFQGTGAADDSGLPNDRFFAVRPEGSVSTLKIQRTERGDSAVYLCASSLNFGVYEQYFGPGTRLTVT.

The chain carries TRBV4-2 and TRBJ2-7; D gene ambiguous. The CDR3 has 13 amino acids. The germline V gene encodes CDR1 LGHNA and CDR2 YNFKEQ. Trimming removed 1 base from V and 2 bases from J, with 6 bases in between. CDR3 protein: CASSQGPAYEQYF. DNA of the CDR3: TGTGCCAGCAGCCAAGGTCCAGCCTACGAGCAGTACTTC.

CDR3 DNA: TGTGCCAGCAGCACAAGGCCGGGACAGGGACGCACTGAAGCTTTCTTT. Its protein product is CASSTRPGQGRTEAFF. This chain links TRBV7-9 with TRBJ1-1; 9 nucleotides match TRBD1. The CDR3 runs to 16 residues. In germline, CDR1 is SEHNR, CDR2 FQNEAQ (reference sequence). Trimming removed 5 bases from V and 4 bases from J; junction bases left unmatched: 11.